This T cell receptor beta chain was found in a study of blood T cell repertoires in COVID-19. Overall study context: The United States, Italy and Spain supplied acute and convalescent COVID-19 samples.

Living in 24 US areas, the participants were between roughly 18 and 90 years of age. Symptom resolution, clearance, or two negative PCRs marked donors in Cohort 3 as recovered. Measured with immunoSEQ multiplex PCR; TCRdb has only the in-frame clones, and not every one. The table has approximately 270,000 clones, approximately 83% seen once. The origin of this receptor is a woman aged 25-40 years who had recovered from COVID-19. Sequenced input: PBMCs or T cells enriched from blood (not recorded which).

This CDR3 reads CASSLSGPSLRAGQYF. CDR3 in DNA: TGTGCCAGCAGTTTATCGGGGCCATCCCTACGAGCCGGGCAGTACTTC. The chain joins TRBV27 to TRBJ2-7, with a tentative D call TRBD1 (5 bases). Trimming left V 0 bases short and J 9 bases short, with 21 bases between. The CDR3 runs 16 residues. Germline CDR1 reads MNHEY; CDR2 reads SMNVEV (reference sequence).